This TCR beta chain was identified during a study of type 1 regulatory T cells. TCRdb redid the calling of the reads with MiXCR, one entry per CDR3 protein. The sample carries 60,000 to 80,000 distinct CDR3 sequences, 55% to 80% recorded once. From germline, CDR1 is SGHTA and CDR2 FQGNSA. CDR3 length: 14 amino acids. Trimming removed 8 bases from V and 7 bases from J, with 20 bases in between. Turning to this clonotype: Its antigen is undetermined.

The receptor was derived from a human donor in good health. This chain connects TRBV7-2 to TRBJ1-1; D remains unclear. The source material was cultured T cells, either the whole culture or a sorted T cell fraction (not recorded which). Subset indicated: Tr1-enriched cell product generated in vitro against host alloantigens. DNA of the CDR3: TGTGCCAGCTTCCGAATGGCTTCGGCCAATGAAGCTTTCTTT. This gives the protein CASFRMASANEAFF.